Each of the 9 T cell receptor beta chains below was sequenced from the same sample in a study of cytomegalovirus exposure and HLA in healthy donors. The repertoire was sequenced with immunoSEQ multiplex PCR; TCRdb's copy has only in-frame clones and lacks some. The sample holds 90,000 to 110,000 clones, 70% to 90% seen once. The sample was PBMCs. The source of these receptors is a woman aged 18-29 years in good health and CMV-seropositive.

The chain combines TRBV27 with TRBJ2-7; TRBD2 is a possible D gene (5 bases). V lost 3 bases and J 7 bases, leaving 10 bases between the germline ends. The length of the CDR3 is 12 residues. CDR1 and CDR2 from the germline V gene are MNHEY and SMNVEV (reference sequence). The DNA for the CDR3 is TGTGCCAGCAGTTTCGCCCGGGGAGAGCAGTACTTC. Translated, it gives CASSFARGEQYF.

The rearrangement uses TRBV28 and TRBJ2-7; TRBD1 matches at 9 bases. Germline CDR1 MDHEN, CDR2 SYDVKM. The CDR3 totals 15 residues. The V and J ends lost 6 bases and 4 bases, in that order; junction bases with no gene match: 10. CDR3 coding DNA: TGTGCCAGCAGGCTACCGGGACAGGGACGGTACGAGCAGTACTTC. Encoded protein: CASRLPGQGRYEQYF.

V is TRBV11-1 and J is TRBJ1-2, with 10 positions matching TRBD1. J was trimmed by 4 bases and V by 3 bases; bases with no gene match: 2. This CDR3 is 14 amino acids long. Germline V gives CDR1 SGHAT, CDR2 FQDESV (reference sequence). The CDR3 bases are TGTGCCAGCAGCTTGGGACAGGGGCCCTATGGCTACACCTTC. As protein: CASSLGQGPYGYTF. Full variable domain (outside the CDR3, taken from reference TRBV11-1 and TRBJ1-2): EAEVAQSPRYKITEKSQAVAFWCDPISGHATLYWYRQILGQGPELLVQFQDESVVDDSQLPKDRFSAERLKGVDSTLKIQPAELGDSAMYLCASSLGQGPYGYTFGSGTRLTVV.

This rearrangement joins TRBV20-1 to TRBJ2-7; the D gene is possibly TRBD2 (6 bases). The CDR3 is 11 amino acids. CDR1 and CDR2 (germline): DFQATT, SNEGSKA (reference sequence). Trimming left V 6 bases short and J 3 bases short, with 9 bases between. CDR3 residues: CSAKRVYEQYF. CDR3 bases: TGCAGTGCAAAGCGGGTCTACGAGCAGTACTTC.

This sequence joins TRBV4-1 and TRBJ2-5; TRBD2 might be the D (6 bases). The CDR3 spans 15 residues. Germline V gives CDR1 MGHRA, CDR2 YSYEKL. The V end lost 3 bases, the J end lost 4 bases, and 15 bases lay between the germline ends. CDR3 in DNA: TGCGCCAGCAGCCACGGAGGGTCGAGCCTAGAGACCCAGTACTTC. It encodes CASSHGGSSLETQYF.

The table lists this clone with a count of one. This chain joins TRBV10-2 and TRBJ1-3; the D gene is possibly TRBD1 (5 bases). CDR3 length: 17 amino acids. V dropped 0 bases and J dropped 3 bases, with 15 bases sitting between them. Germline lookup yields CDR1 WSHSY and CDR2 SAAADI. This chain's CDR3 is CASSESSRVISGNTIYF. The DNA for the CDR3 is TGCGCCAGCAGTGAGTCTTCCAGGGTAATTAGTGGAAACACCATATATTTT.

V and J are TRBV2 and TRBJ1-1; D possibly corresponds to TRBD1 (5 bases). V dropped 2 bases and J dropped 9 bases, with 7 bases sitting between them. This CDR3 spans 11 amino acids. Germline V gene lookup returns CDR1 SNHLY and CDR2 FYNNEI. The chain's CDR3 is CASSERQQAFF. The CDR3 region has the DNA TGTGCCAGCAGTGAAAGACAGCAAGCTTTCTTT.

The chain couples TRBV6-1 to TRBJ1-2; 9 bases are shared with TRBD1. The trim removed 6 bases at V and 4 bases at J, leaving 9 bases unmatched. The V gene's germline CDR1 is MNHNS and CDR2 SASEGT. The CDR3 is 15 residues long. CDR3 in amino acids: CASRGPDRGIYGYTF. CDR3 sequence (DNA): TGTGCCAGCAGGGGCCCGGACAGGGGAATCTATGGCTACACCTTC.

The chain recombines TRBV28 with TRBJ1-2; TRBD1 matches at 12 bases. This CDR3 contains 16 residues. The junction had 6 bases not matched to a gene; V was cut back by 3 bases and J by 4 bases. Germline CDR1 reads MDHEN; CDR2 reads SYDVKM. The CDR3 nucleotides read TGTGCCAGCAGTTTGGGACAGGGGGCGCAGGCCTATGGCTACACCTTC. Protein product: CASSLGQGAQAYGYTF.